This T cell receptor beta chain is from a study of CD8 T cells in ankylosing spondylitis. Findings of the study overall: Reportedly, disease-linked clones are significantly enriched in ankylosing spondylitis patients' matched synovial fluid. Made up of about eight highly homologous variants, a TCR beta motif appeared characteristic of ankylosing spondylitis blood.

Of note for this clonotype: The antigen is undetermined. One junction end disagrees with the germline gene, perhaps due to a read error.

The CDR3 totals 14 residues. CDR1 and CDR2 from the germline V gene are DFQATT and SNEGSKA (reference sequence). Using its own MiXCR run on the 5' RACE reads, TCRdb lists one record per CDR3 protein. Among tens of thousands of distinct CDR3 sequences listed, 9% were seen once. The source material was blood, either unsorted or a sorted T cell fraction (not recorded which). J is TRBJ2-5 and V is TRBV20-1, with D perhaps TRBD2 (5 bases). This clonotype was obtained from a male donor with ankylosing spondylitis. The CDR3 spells CSARGYGVGKTQYF. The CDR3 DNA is TGCAGTGCGAGAGGGTACGGGGTGGGAAAGACCCAGTACTTC.